What follows describes a single T cell receptor beta chain. The antigen remains undetermined. The data stem from a study of cytomegalovirus exposure and HLA in healthy donors. Findings and limits, study-wide: An Asian-associated ancestry cluster reportedly showed fewer N-insertions than the roughly 670-donor mean in a later analysis. Segments of the TCR beta V type were, in most cases, productive about 90% or about 30% of the time in an earlier analysis. In a later analysis, TCR association rates varied by HLA locus: DRB1 most, HLA-C fewest.

The germline V and J ends were trimmed by 9 bases and 1 base, with 12 bases remaining between them. Germline V gives CDR1 MNHNS, CDR2 SASEGT. This CDR3 comprises 13 residues. The PCR used 60 Vbeta and 13 Jbeta primers. Produced via immunoSEQ multiplex PCR; TCRdb's table is partial and in-frame only. The sample holds 200,000 to 250,000 clones, 70% to 90% seen once. Each of the donors was a healthy bone marrow donor. The rearrangement uses TRBV6-1 and TRBJ1-1; perhaps TRBD1 as D (6 bases). This sequence was found in a man aged 25-40 years in good health and CMV-seronegative. Input material: PBMCs. Written as DNA, the CDR3 is TGTGCCAGTAAGACCAGGGGGAACACTGAAGCTTTCTTT. This encodes CASKTRGNTEAFF.